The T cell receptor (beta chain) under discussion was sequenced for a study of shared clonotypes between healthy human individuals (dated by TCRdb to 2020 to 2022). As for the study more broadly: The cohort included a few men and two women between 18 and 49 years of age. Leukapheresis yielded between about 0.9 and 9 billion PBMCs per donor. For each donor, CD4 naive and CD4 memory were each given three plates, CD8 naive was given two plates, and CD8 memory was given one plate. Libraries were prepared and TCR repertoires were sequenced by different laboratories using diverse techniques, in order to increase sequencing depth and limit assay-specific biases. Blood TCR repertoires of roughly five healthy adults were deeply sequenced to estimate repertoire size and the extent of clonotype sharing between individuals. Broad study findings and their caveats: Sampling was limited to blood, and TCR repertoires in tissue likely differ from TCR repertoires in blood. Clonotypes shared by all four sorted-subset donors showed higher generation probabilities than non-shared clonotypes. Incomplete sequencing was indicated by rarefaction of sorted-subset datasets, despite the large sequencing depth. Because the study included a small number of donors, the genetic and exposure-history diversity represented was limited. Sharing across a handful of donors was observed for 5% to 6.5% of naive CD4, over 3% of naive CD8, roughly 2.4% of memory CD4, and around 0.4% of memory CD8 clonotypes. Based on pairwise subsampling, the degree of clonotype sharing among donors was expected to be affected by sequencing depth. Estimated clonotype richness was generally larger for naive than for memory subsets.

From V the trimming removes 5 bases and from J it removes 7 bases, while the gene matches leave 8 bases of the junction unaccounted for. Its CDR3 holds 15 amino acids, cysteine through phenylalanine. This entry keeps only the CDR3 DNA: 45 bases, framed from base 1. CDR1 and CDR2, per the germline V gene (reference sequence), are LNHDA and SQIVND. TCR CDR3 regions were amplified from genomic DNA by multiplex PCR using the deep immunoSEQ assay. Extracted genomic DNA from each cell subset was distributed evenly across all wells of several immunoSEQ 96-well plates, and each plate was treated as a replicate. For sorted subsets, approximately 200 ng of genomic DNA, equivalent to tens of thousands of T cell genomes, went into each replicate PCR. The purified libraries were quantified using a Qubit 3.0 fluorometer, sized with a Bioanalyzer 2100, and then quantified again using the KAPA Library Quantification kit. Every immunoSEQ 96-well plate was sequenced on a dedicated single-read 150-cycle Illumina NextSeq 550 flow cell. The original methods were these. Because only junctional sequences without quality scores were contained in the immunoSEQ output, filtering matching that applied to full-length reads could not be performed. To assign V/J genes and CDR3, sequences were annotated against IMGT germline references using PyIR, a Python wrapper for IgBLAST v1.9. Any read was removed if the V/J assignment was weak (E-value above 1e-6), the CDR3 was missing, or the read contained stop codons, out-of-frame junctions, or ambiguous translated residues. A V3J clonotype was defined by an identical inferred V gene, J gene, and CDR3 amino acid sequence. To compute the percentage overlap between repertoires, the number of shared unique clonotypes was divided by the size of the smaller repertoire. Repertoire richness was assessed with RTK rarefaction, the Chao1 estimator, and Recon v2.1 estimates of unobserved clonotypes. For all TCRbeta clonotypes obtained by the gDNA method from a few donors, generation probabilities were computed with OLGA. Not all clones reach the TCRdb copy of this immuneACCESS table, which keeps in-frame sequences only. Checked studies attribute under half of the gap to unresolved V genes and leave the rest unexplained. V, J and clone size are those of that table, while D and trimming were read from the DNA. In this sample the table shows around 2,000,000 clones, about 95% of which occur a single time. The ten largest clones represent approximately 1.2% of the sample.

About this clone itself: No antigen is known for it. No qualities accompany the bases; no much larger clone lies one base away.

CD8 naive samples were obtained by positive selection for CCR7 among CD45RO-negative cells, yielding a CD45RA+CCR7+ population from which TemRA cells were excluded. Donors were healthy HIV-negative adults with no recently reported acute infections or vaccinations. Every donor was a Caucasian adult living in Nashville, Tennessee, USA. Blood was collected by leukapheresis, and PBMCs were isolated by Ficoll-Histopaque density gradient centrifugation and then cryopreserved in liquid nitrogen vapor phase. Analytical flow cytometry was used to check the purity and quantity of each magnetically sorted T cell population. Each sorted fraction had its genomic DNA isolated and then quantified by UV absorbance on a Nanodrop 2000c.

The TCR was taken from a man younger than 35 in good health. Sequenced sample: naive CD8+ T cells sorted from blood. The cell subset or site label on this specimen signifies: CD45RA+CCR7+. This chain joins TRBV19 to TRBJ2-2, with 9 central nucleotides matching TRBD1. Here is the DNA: TGTGCCAGTAGTTTATGGACAGGGGCTGACGGGGAGCTGTTTTTT. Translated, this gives CASSLWTGADGELFF.